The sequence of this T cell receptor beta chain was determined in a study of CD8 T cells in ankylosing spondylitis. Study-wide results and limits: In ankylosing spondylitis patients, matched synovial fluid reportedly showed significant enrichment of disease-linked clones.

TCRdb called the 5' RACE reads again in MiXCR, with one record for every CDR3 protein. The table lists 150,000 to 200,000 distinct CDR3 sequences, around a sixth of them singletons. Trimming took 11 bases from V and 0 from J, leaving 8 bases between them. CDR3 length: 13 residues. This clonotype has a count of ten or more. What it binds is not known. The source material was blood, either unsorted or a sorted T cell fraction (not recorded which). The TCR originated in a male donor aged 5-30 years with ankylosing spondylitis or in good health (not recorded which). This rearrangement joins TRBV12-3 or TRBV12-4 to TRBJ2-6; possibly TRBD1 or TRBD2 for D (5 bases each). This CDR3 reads CAGTNSGANVLTF. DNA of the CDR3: TGTGCCGGGACCAACTCTGGGGCCAACGTCCTGACTTTC.